This T cell receptor (beta chain) was sequenced for a study of T-cell memory formation after mild COVID-19. Study-level background: The TCR clusters were mostly specific to one donor. Study-level points and caveats: CD4+ contracting clones were found mainly in CM and EM, and CD8+ ones in EMRA.

TCR alpha and TCR beta cDNA libraries carrying sample barcodes and UMIs were produced by 5'RACE using constant-segment primers. TCRdb called the 5' RACE reads again in MiXCR, with one record for every CDR3 protein. The data hold 270,000 or so distinct CDR3 sequences, with approximately 15% observed a single time. This CDR3 is built from 12 residues. Per germline, CDR1 SNHLY and CDR2 FYNNEI. V was pared by 7 bases and J by 3 bases, with 7 bases between. This clonotype was counted many times. Antigen: not known. Sample: PBMCs or a T cell subset sorted from them (not recorded which). The TCR sequence derives from a man younger than 35 who had mild COVID-19 (a few samples of this study predate the infection). Cell type and time point are not known. This chain links TRBV2 with TRBJ1-5; D not certain. The CDR3 DNA follows: TGTGCCAGCAAACTGTACAATCAGCCCCAGCATTTT. As protein: CASKLYNQPQHF.